These 2 T cell receptor beta chains originate from one sample sequenced in a study of T cell responses to AZD1222 COVID-19 vaccine. TCRdb's copy holds only in-frame clones and misses some; the assay was immunoSEQ multiplex PCR. The data show 85,000 to 100,000 clones, about nine tenths seen once. Sequences were derived from peripheral blood, sampled on day 0 of AZD1222 vaccination. These TCRs come from an adult in good health.

This clone has a single count. The chain employs TRBV29-1 and TRBJ1-5; D is unclear. The CDR3 contains 13 residues. CDR1 SQVTM and CDR2 ANQGSEA come from the germline V gene. V was pared by 6 bases and J by 0 bases, with 9 bases between. The CDR3 coding sequence is TGCAGCGTGATGGTAGGTAGCAATCAGCCCCAGCATTTT. It specifies CSVMVGSNQPQHF. Based on the CDR3 plus reference TRBV29-1 and TRBJ1-5, the full variable domain is SAVISQKPSRDICQRGTSLTIQCQVDSQVTMMFWYRQQPGQSLTLIATANQGSEATYESGFVIDKFPISRPNLTFSTLTVSNMSPEDSSIYLCSVMVGSNQPQHFGDGTRLSIL.

The CDR3: CASSFSSNPQETQYF. The CDR3 DNA reads as TGCGCCAGCAGCTTTTCGTCAAACCCACAAGAGACCCAGTACTTC. The V gene is TRBV5-1, the J gene TRBJ2-5; D gene ambiguous. V lost 2 bases and J 2 bases, leaving 13 bases between the germline ends. Germline loops: CDR1 SGHRS, CDR2 YFSETQ. The CDR3 loop spans 15 amino acids.